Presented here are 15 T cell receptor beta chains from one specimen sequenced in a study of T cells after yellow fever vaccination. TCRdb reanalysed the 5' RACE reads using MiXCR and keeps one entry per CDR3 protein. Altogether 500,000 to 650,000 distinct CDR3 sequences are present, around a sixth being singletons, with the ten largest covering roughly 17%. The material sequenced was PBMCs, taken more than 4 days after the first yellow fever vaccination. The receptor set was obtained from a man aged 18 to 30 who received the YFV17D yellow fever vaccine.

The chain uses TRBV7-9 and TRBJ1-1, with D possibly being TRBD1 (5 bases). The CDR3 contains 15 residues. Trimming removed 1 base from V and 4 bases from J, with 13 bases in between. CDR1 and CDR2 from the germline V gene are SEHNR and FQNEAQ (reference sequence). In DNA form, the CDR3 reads TGTGCCAGCAGCTTAGGAGGCAGGGTCGGCACTGAAGCTTTCTTT. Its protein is CASSLGGRVGTEAFF.

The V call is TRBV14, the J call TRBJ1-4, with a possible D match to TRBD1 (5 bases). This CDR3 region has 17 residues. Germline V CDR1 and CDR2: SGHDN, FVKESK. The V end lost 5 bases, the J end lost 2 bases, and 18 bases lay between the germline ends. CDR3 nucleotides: TGTGCCAGCAGCAAAGGGGACGACACGGGGACTAATGAAAAACTGTTTTTT. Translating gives CASSKGDDTGTNEKLFF.

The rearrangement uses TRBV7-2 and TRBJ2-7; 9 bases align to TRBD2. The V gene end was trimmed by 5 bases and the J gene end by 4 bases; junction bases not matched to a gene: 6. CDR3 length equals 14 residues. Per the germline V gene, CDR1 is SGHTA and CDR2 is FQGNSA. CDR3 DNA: TGTGCCAGCAGCCCCGGAGCGGGGGGTTACGAGCAGTACGTC. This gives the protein CASSPGAGGYEQYV.

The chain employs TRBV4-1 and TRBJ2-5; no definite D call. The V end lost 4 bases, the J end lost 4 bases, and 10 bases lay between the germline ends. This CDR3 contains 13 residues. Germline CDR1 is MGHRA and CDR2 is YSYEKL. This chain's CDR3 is CASSLVQSETQYF. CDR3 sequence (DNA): TGCGCCAGCAGCCTAGTGCAGTCAGAGACCCAGTACTTC.

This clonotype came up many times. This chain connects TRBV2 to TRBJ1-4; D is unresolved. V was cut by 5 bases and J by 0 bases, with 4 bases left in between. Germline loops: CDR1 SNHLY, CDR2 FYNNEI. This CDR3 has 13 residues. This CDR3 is CASSPTTNEKLFF. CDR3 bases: TGTGCCAGCAGTCCCACAACTAATGAAAAACTGTTTTTT.

The DNA for the CDR3 is TGCAGTGCTAGATTCTTCCCTGAAGCTTTCTTT. It translates to CSARFFPEAFF. The chain couples TRBV20-1 to TRBJ1-1; D call uncertain. CDR3 length: 11 residues. The germline V and J ends were trimmed by 2 bases and 6 bases, with 7 bases remaining between them. Germline V gene lookup returns CDR1 DFQATT and CDR2 SNEGSKA (reference sequence).

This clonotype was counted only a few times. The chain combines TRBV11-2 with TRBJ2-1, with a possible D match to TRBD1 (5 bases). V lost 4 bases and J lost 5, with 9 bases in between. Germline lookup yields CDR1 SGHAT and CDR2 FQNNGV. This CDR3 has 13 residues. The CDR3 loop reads CASSSDRHNEQFF. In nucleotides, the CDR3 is TGTGCCAGCAGCTCTGACAGACACAATGAGCAGTTCTTC.

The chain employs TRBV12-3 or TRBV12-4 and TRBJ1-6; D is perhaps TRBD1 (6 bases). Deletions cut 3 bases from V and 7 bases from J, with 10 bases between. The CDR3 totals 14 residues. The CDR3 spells CASSFRDKNSPLHF. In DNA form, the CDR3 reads TGTGCCAGCAGTTTTCGGGACAAGAATTCACCCCTCCACTTT.

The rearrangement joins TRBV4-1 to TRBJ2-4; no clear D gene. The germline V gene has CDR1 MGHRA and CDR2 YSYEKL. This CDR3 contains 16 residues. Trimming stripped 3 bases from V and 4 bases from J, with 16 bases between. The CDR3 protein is CASSHPPRDGKNIQYF. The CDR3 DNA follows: TGCGCCAGCAGCCACCCTCCCCGCGACGGGAAAAACATTCAGTACTTC.

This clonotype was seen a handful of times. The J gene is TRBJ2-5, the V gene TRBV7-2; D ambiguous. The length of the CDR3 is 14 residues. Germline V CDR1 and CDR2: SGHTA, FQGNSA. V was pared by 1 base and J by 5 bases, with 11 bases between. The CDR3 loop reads CASSLGARSETQYF. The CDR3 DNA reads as TGTGCCAGCAGCTTAGGGGCCAGATCTGAGACCCAGTACTTC. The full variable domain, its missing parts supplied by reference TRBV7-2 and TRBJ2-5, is GAGVSQSPSNKVTEKGKDVELRCDPISGHTALYWYRQSLGQGLEFLIYFQGNSAPDKSGLPSDRFSAERTGGSVSTLTIQRTQQEDSAVYLCASSLGARSETQYFGPGTRLLVL.

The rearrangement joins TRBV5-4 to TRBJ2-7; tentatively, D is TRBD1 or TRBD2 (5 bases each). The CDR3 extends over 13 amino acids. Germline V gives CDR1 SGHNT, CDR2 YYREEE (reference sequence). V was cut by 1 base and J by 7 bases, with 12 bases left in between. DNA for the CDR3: TGTGCCAGCAGCTTGTACGGGGCTAGAGAGCAGTACGTC. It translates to CASSLYGAREQYV.

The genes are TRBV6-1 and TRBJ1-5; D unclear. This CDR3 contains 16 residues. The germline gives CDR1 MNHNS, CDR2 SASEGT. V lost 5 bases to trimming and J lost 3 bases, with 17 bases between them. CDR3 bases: TGTGCCAGCAGTCCCTCCGGGAGGGCGAACAATCAGCCCCAGCATTTT. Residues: CASSPSGRANNQPQHF.

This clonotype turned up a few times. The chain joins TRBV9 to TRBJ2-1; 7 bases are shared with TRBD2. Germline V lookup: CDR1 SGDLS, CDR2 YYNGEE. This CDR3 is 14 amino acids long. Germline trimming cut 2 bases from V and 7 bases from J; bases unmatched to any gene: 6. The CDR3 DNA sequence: TGTGCCAGCAGCGTTGGCGGGAGACCAAATGAGCAGTTCTTC. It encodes CASSVGGRPNEQFF. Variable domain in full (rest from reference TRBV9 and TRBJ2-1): DSGVTQTPKHLITATGQRVTLRCSPRSGDLSVYWYQQSLDQGLQFLIQYYNGEERAKGNILERFSAQQFPDLHSELNLSSLELGDSALYFCASSVGGRPNEQFFGPGTRLTVL.

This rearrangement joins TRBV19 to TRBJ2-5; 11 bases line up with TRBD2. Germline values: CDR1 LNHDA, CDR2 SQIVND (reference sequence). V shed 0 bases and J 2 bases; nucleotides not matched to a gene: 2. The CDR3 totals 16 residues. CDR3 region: CASSIEASGGQETQYF. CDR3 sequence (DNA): TGTGCCAGTAGTATAGAGGCTAGCGGGGGGCAAGAGACCCAGTACTTC. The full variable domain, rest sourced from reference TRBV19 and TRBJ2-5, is DGGITQSPKYLFRKEGQNVTLSCEQNLNHDAMYWYRQDPGQGLRLIYYSQIVNDFQKGDIAEGYSVSREKKESFPLTVTSAQKNPTAFYLCASSIEASGGQETQYFGPGTRLLVL.

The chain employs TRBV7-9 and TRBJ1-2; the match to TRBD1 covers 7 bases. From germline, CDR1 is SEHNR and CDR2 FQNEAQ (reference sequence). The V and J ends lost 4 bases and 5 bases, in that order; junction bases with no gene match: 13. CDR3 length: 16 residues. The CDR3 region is CASSSSDRLGNYGYTF. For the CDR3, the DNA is TGTGCCAGCAGCTCCTCGGACAGGTTAGGGAATTATGGCTACACCTTC.